This T cell receptor (beta chain) was retrieved from a study of tumor and adjacent non-tumor tissue in lung cancer. Study conclusions and caveats: Significantly higher TCR diversity was found in tumor than normal lung.

No cell sorting was done before RNA was extracted from the tissue. The library came from three nested PCR rounds adapted from ARM-PCR protocols. TCRdb re-called the multiplex PCR reads through MiXCR, storing one row per CDR3 protein. Of fewer than 85,000 distinct CDR3 sequences in the sample, around three quarters were seen once. Germline V gene sequence: CDR1 SGHAT, CDR2 FQNNGV. The CDR3 length is 14 residues. The V end lost 1 base, the J end lost 12 bases, and 16 bases lay between the germline ends. Note on this clonotype: As yet, its antigen is unknown.

The sample was lung tumor tissue. This TCR derives from a man in his fifties or sixties with non-small cell lung cancer. The chain employs TRBV11-2 and TRBJ2-1; tentative D call: TRBD2 (6 bases). The CDR3 DNA follows: TGTGCCAGCAGCTTAGGGCACTCAACGGGACTGCAGTTCTTC. Translating gives CASSLGHSTGLQFF.